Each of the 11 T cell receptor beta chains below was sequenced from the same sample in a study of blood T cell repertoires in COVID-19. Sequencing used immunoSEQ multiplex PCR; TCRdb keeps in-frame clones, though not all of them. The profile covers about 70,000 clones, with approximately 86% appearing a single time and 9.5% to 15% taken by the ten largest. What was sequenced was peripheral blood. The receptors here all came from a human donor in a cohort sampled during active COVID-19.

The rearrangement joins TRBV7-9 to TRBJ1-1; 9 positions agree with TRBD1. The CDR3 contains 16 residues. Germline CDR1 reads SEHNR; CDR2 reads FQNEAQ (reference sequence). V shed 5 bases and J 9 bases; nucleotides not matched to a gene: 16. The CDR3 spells CASSLRAGQGIFQAFF. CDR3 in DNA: TGTGCCAGCAGCCTGAGAGCGGGACAGGGAATTTTCCAAGCTTTCTTT.

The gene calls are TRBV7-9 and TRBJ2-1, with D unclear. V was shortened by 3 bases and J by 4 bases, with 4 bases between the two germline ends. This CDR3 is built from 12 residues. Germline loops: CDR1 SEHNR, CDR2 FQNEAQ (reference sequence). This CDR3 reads CASSFPYNEQFF. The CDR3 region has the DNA TGTGCCAGCAGCTTTCCTTACAATGAGCAGTTCTTC.

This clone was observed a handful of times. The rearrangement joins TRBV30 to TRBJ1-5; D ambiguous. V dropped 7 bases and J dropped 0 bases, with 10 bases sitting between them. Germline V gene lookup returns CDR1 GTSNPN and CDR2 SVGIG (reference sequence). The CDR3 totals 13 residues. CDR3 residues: CASSTYSNQPQHF. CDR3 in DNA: TGTGCCTCCTCTACTTATAGCAATCAGCCCCAGCATTTT.

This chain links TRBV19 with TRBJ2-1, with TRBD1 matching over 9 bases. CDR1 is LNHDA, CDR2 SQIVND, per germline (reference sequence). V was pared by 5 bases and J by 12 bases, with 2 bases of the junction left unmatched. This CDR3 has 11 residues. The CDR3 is CASSDRGVQFF. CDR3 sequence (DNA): TGTGCCAGTAGTGACAGGGGGGTGCAGTTCTTC.

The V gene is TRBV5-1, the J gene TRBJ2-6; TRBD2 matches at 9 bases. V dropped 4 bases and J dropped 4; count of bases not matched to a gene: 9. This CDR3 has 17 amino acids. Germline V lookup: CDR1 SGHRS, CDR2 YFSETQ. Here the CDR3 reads CASSAASGGRGANVLTF. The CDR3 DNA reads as TGCGCCAGCAGCGCCGCCAGCGGGGGGCGCGGGGCCAACGTCCTGACTTTC.

The CDR3 protein is CASRAQSDTEAFF. CDR3 nucleotide sequence: TGTGCCAGCAGGGCCCAGAGCGACACTGAAGCTTTCTTT. The chain is built from TRBV12-3 or TRBV12-4 and TRBJ1-1, with no clear D. V lost 6 bases, J lost 3 bases, and 11 bases lay in between. The CDR3 totals 13 residues.

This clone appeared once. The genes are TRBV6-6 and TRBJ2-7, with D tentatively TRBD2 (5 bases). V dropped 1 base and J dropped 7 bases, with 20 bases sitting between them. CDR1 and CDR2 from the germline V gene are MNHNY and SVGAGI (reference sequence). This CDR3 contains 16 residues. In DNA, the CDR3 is TGTGCCAGCAGTTACTGGACCCTTGAGGACTTGGAAGAGCAGTACTTC. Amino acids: CASSYWTLEDLEEQYF.

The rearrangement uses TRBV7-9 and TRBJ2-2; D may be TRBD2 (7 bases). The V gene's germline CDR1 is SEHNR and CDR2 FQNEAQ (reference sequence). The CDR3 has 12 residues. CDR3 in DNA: TGTGCTGGGGGGGCGGACACCGGGGAGCTGTTTTTT. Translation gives CAGGADTGELFF.

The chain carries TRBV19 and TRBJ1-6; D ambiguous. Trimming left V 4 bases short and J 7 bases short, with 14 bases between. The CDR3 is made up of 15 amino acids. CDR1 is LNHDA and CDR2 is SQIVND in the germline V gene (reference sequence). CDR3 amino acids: CASSTAGLRNSPLHF. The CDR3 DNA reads TGTGCCAGTAGTACGGCCGGACTGAGAAATTCACCCCTCCACTTT.

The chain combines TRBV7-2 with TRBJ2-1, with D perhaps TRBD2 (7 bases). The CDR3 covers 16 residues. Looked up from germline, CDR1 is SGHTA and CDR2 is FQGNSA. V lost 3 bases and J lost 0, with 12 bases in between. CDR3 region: CASSFNAGASYNEQFF. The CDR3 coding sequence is TGTGCCAGCAGCTTTAACGCGGGGGCCTCCTACAATGAGCAGTTCTTC.

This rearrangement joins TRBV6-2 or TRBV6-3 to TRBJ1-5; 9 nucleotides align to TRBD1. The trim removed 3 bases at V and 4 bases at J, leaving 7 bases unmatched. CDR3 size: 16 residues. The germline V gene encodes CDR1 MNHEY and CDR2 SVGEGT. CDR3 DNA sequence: TGTGCCAGCAGTTATGGACAGGGGTGGGCAAATCAGCCCCAGCATTTT. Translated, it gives CASSYGQGWANQPQHF.